This TCR beta chain was captured by sequencing in a study of T cells after yellow fever vaccination. On the study more broadly: Fractions of limited cellularity were prepared by means of SMART-Seq v4 Ultra Low Input.

The CDR3 extends over 13 amino acids. V was cut by 7 bases and J by 8 bases, with 15 bases left in between. 5'RACE template switching generated TCR cDNA, adding a universal primer site and UMIs. TCRdb independently ran MiXCR on the 5' RACE reads; one entry per CDR3 protein. The data contain about 300,000 distinct CDR3 sequences, around 6.8% of them singletons. This clonotype was detected a few times. Its matching antigen is unknown. Whole-study findings and limits: Reappearing after the booster were most of the clones from primary vaccination (96% CD4, around 90% CD8).

This receptor was identified in a man between 18 and 29 years old who received the YFV17D yellow fever vaccine. The sequenced sample was PBMCs, obtained roughly 46 days after the first yellow fever vaccination. The chain recombines TRBV12-3 or TRBV12-4 with TRBJ2-1; a possible D gene is TRBD2 (6 bases). CDR3 coding DNA: TGTGCCAGCAATATCGGGAGTGGCCATGAGCAGTTCTTC. Protein product: CASNIGSGHEQFF.